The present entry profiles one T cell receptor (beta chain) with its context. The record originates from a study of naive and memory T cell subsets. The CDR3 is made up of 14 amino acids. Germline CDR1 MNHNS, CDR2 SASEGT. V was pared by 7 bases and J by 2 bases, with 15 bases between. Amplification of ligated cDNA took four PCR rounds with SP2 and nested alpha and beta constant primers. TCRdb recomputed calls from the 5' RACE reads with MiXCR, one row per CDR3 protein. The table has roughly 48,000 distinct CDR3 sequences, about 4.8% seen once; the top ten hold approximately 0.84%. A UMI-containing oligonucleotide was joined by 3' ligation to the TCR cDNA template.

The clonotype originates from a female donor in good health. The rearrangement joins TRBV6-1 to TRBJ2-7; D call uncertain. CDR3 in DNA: TGTGCCAGCAAAGGCCGGATTTTAACCTACGAGCAGTACTTC. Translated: CASKGRILTYEQYF.